Shown below are 20 T cell receptor beta chains from a single sample sequenced in a study of blood T cells in healthy people across ages. The use of a sample-barcoded 5' primer and a J-beta primer mix characterized a second PCR of roughly 7 to 11 cycles. TCRdb used MiXCR to reprocess the 5' RACE reads, holding one entry per CDR3 protein. The table shows some 710,000 distinct CDR3 sequences, with 22% occurring only once. The sequencing input was blood. The receptors stem from a man between 65 and 85 years old in good health.

The chain joins TRBV6-1 to TRBJ2-7, with no clear D. CDR3 length: 13 amino acids. Deletions cut 5 bases from V and 7 bases from J, with 15 bases between. Looked up from germline, CDR1 is MNHNS and CDR2 is SASEGT. CDR3 bases: TGTGCCAGCAGTCGATCATACCCCGGAGAGCAGTACTTC. Protein: CASSRSYPGEQYF.

The chain links TRBV7-9 to TRBJ1-5, with unresolved D. This CDR3 contains 14 residues. V was trimmed by 3 bases and J by 7 bases, leaving 13 bases between them. Germline V gene lookup returns CDR1 SEHNR and CDR2 FQNEAQ (reference sequence). The chain's CDR3 is CASSLGGLEQPQHF. CDR3 nucleotides: TGTGCCAGCAGCTTGGGAGGGTTGGAACAGCCCCAGCATTTT.

This clonotype has just a few counts. The V and J genes are TRBV10-2 and TRBJ1-1; D call uncertain. Germline assignment: CDR1 WSHSY and CDR2 SAAADI. This CDR3 spans 12 amino acids. Trimming shortened V by 6 bases and J by 6 bases, and 11 bases separated the two germline ends. DNA for the CDR3: TGCGCCAGCAGCCCCCCGAGGTCTGAAGCTTTCTTT. Its translation is CASSPPRSEAFF.

V usage is TRBV18 and J usage is TRBJ2-1; D ambiguous. V was shortened by 4 bases and J by 5 bases, with 6 bases between the two germline ends. CDR3 length: 12 amino acids. Germline CDR1 is KGHSH and CDR2 is LQKENI. CDR3 nucleotides: TGTGCCAGCTCACAGCTTAACAATGAGCAGTTCTTC. Its protein product is CASSQLNNEQFF. Full variable domain (remainder filled in from reference TRBV18 and TRBJ2-1): NAGVMQNPRHLVRRRGQEARLRCSPMKGHSHVYWYRQLPEEGLKFMVYLQKENIIDESGMPKERFSAEFPKEGPSILRIQQVVRGDSAAYFCASSQLNNEQFFGPGTRLTVL.

The chain combines TRBV12-3 or TRBV12-4 with TRBJ2-5; 9 bases fit TRBD2. V was clipped by 2 bases and J by 7 bases; unmatched bases: 26. There are 21 residues in the CDR3. In DNA form, the CDR3 reads TGTGCCAGCAGTTTAATAATTCGGGATAGCGGGGGACTGTTCAAAAAAGGGACCCAGTACTTC. Translated, it gives CASSLIIRDSGGLFKKGTQYF.

CDR3 nucleotide sequence: TGCAGTGCTAGTCCCTCGGGGGGGAGCTCCTACAATGAGCAGTTCTTC. Encoded protein: CSASPSGGSSYNEQFF. The genes are TRBV20-1 and TRBJ2-1, with 8 bases aligning to TRBD2. The J segment lost 0 bases and the V segment lost 3 bases, leaving 7 bases of the junction unmatched. Germline V lookup: CDR1 DFQATT, CDR2 SNEGSKA (reference sequence). The CDR3 length is 16 residues.

The chain links TRBV29-1 to TRBJ2-2; D might be TRBD1 (6 bases). CDR1 and CDR2 (germline): SQVTM, ANQGSEA. The CDR3 runs 12 residues. Trimming took off 4 bases at V and 5 bases at J, with 8 bases between the two ends. CDR3 region: CSVGTGTGELFF. DNA of the CDR3: TGCAGCGTTGGAACAGGGACCGGGGAGCTGTTTTTT.

This clonotype occurred a few times. The chain is built from TRBV6-2 or TRBV6-3 and TRBJ2-3; TRBD1 matches at 9 bases. Germline V gene lookup returns CDR1 MNHEY and CDR2 SVGEGT. V lost 5 bases, J lost 1 base, and 7 bases stayed unmatched. The CDR3 sequence is 16 residues long. The CDR3, as DNA: TGTGCCAGCAGTCAGGACTGGACAGGGGGCACAGATACGCAGTATTTT. As protein: CASSQDWTGGTDTQYF.

V usage is TRBV2 and J usage is TRBJ2-2; 8 bases map to TRBD1. CDR1 and CDR2 from the germline V gene are SNHLY and FYNNEI. CDR3 length: 15 residues. V lost 7 bases and J lost 5; bases outside the gene matches: 9. CDR3 nucleotides: TGTGCCAGCATGGGATTAAGACAGGGGACCGGGGAGCTGTTTTTT. Translated: CASMGLRQGTGELFF.

Remarks on this clonotype: At one of its ends the junction is not consistent with the germline gene, which may arise from a read error. The chain combines TRBV7-9 with TRBJ2-1; 15 bases match TRBD2. CDR1 SEHNR and CDR2 FQNEAQ come from the germline V gene (reference sequence). The CDR3 totals 13 residues. The CDR3 loop is CASSSTGTSGGNF. The CDR3 coding sequence is TGTGCCAGCAGCTCGACTGGGACTAGCGGGGGGAACTTC.

Comments on this clonotype: The junction shows a germline mismatch at one end, possibly a read error. V usage is TRBV7-9 and J usage is TRBJ2-7; D unresolved. The CDR3 has 14 residues. Germline V CDR1 and CDR2: SEHNR, FQNEAQ (reference sequence). The CDR3 sequence is CASNLTETTYEQYF. The CDR3, as DNA: TGTGCCAGCAACTTAACAGAAACTACCTACGAGCAGTACTTC.

This clonotype was counted between two and nine times. This chain uses TRBV11-2 with TRBJ2-5; D might be TRBD1 (6 bases). The V end was cut by 4 bases, the J end by 4 bases, with 16 bases between. In germline, CDR1 is SGHAT, CDR2 FQNNGV. This CDR3 region has 15 residues. Here the CDR3 DNA reads TGTGCCAGCAGCTCCGGTTCGACAGGTGGAGAGACCCAGTACTTC. Translation: CASSSGSTGGETQYF.

The V call is TRBV12-3 or TRBV12-4, the J call TRBJ2-3; 7 bases are a match to TRBD1. Unmatched junction bases numbered 8, after V lost 5 bases and J lost 3 bases. The CDR3 runs 15 residues. The CDR3 spells CASSTGQVGTDTQYF. CDR3 in DNA: TGTGCCAGCAGTACCGGACAGGTTGGAACAGATACGCAGTATTTT.

The chain joins TRBV5-1 to TRBJ1-4, with a weak D call TRBD1 (6 bases). The germline gives CDR1 SGHRS, CDR2 YFSETQ. CDR3 size: 18 residues. Trimming took off 2 bases at V and 2 bases at J, with 19 bases between the two ends. DNA for the CDR3: TGCGCCAGCAGCTTCCAGATGGGACACCCGCCGACTAATGAAAAACTGTTTTTT. The encoded protein is CASSFQMGHPPTNEKLFF.

This clonotype was seen a handful of times. The chain is built from TRBV5-1 and TRBJ2-7, with 8 positions matching TRBD2. Unmatched junction bases numbered 7, after V lost 4 bases and J lost 4 bases. This CDR3 has 14 amino acids. CDR1 and CDR2 (germline): SGHRS, YFSETQ. The CDR3 spells CASSLHSGAYEQYF. CDR3 bases: TGCGCCAGCAGCCTGCATAGCGGGGCGTACGAGCAGTACTTC.

This clonotype was recorded many times. The V call is TRBV5-1, the J call TRBJ2-1; 11 positions match TRBD2. J was trimmed by 6 bases and V by 1 base; bases with no gene match: 6. This CDR3 contains 16 residues. Germline V gene data show CDR1 as SGHRS and CDR2 as YFSETQ. As DNA, the CDR3 is TGCGCCAGCAGCTTGTCCGGGACTAGCGGTGTCAATGAGCAGTTCTTC. It specifies CASSLSGTSGVNEQFF. The full variable domain, rest sourced from reference TRBV5-1 and TRBJ2-1, is KAGVTQTPRYLIKTRGQQVTLSCSPISGHRSVSWYQQTPGQGLQFLFEYFSETQRNKGNFPGRFSGRQFSNSRSEMNVSTLELGDSALYLCASSLSGTSGVNEQFFGPGTRLTVL.

This clonotype was counted between two and nine times. A junction end diverges from the germline sequence, so it may reflect a read error. The chain employs TRBV29-1 and TRBJ1-1, with a tentative D call TRBD1 (6 bases). CDR3 length: 12 residues. CDR1 is SQVTM, CDR2 ANQGSEA, per germline. The CDR3 DNA reads as TGCAGCCTGGGACACCTGAACTCTGAAGCTTTCTTT. This gives the protein CSLGHLNSEAFF.

This clonotype was counted a few times. The chain carries TRBV7-9 and TRBJ2-5; D is possibly TRBD2 (7 bases). Judging by the DNA end, TRBJ2-7 fits better; the J call may be wrong. Looked up from germline, CDR1 is SEHNR and CDR2 is FQNEAQ (reference sequence). This CDR3 comprises 15 residues. CDR3 sequence: CASSLVAGASYEQYF. CDR3 coding DNA: TGTGCCAGCAGCTTAGTGGCGGGGGCATCCTACGAGCAGTACTTC.

This clonotype appeared a few times. The rearrangement uses TRBV12-3 or TRBV12-4 and TRBJ2-7; no firm D call. Trimming removed 3 bases from V and 6 bases from J, with 12 bases in between. This CDR3 spans 13 amino acids. DNA for the CDR3: TGTGCCAGCAGTTTCGGGCTATCGATCGAGCAGTACGTC. Amino acids: CASSFGLSIEQYV.

The chain is built from TRBV20-1 and TRBJ2-1, with D perhaps given as TRBD1 or TRBD2 (5 bases each). V gave up 5 bases and J gave up 7 bases, with 15 bases separating them. This CDR3 comprises 13 residues. Germline V gene sequence: CDR1 DFQATT, CDR2 SNEGSKA (reference sequence). The CDR3 protein is CSADRVTGNEQFF. CDR3 bases: TGCAGTGCTGACAGAGTTACGGGGAATGAGCAGTTCTTC.